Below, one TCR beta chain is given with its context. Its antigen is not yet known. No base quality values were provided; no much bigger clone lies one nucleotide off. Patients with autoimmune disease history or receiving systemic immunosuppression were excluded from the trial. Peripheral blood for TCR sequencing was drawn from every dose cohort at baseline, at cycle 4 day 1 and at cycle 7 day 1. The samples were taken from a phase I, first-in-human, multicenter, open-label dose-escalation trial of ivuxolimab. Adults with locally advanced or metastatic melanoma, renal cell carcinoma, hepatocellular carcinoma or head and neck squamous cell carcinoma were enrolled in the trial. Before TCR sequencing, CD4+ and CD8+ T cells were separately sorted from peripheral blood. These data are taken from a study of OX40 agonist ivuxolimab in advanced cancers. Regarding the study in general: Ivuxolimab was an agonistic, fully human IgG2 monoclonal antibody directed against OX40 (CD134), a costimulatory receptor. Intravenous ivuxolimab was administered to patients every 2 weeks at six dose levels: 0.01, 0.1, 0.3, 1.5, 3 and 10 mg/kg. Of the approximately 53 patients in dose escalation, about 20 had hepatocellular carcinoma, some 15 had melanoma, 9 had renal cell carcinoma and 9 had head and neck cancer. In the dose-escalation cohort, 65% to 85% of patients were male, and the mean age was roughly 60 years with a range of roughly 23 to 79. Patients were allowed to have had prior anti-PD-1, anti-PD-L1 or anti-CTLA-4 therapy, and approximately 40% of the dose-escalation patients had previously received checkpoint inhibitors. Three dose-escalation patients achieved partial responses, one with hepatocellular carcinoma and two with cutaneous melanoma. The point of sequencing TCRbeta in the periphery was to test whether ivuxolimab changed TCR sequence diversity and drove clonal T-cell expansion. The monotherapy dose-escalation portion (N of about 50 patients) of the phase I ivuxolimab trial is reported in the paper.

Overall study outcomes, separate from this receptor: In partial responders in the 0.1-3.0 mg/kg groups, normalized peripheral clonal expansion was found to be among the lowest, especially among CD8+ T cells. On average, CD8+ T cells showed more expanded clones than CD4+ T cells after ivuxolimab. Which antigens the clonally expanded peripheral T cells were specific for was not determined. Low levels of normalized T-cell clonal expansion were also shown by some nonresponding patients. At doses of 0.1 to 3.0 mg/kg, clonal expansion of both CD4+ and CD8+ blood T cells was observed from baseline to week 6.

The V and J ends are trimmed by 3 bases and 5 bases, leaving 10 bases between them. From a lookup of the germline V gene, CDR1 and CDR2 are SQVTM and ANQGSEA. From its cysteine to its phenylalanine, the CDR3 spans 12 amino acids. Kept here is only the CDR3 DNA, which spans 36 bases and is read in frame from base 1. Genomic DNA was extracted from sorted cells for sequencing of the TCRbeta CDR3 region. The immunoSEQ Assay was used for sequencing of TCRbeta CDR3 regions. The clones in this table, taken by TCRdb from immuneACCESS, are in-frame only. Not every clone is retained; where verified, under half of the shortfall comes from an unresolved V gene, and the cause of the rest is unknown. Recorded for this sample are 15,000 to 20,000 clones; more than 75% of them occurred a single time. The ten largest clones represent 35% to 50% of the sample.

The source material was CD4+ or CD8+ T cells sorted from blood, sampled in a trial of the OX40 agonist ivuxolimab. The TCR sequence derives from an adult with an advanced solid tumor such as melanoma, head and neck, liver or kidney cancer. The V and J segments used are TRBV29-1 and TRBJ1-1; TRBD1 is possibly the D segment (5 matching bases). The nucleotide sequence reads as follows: TGCAGCGTTGATTTTTGGGGGACTGAAGCTTTCTTT. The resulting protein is CSVDFWGTEAFF.